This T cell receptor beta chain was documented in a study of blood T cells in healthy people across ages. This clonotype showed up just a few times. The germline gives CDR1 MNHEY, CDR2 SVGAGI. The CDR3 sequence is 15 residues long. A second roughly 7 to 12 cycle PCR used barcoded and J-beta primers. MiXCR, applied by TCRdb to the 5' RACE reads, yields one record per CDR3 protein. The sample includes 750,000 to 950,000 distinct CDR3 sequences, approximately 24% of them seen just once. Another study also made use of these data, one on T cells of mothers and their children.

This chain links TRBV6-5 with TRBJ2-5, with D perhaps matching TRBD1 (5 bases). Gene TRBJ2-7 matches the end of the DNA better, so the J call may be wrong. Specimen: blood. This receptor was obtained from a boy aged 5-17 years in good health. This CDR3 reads CASSYLGDGSYEQYF. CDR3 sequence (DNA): TGTGCCAGCAGTTACTTAGGGGATGGTTCCTACGAGCAGTACTTC.